This T cell receptor beta chain was sequenced for a study of T cells after posttransplantation cyclophosphamide. The J segment lost 5 bases and the V segment lost 6 bases, leaving 4 bases of the junction unmatched. CDR1 is MDHEN, CDR2 SYDVKM, per germline. The CDR3 loop spans 13 amino acids. Sequenced by immunoSEQ multiplex PCR; TCRdb stores in-frame clones only, minus some. The profile shows several thousand clones, roughly three quarters of them singletons. The sequence was obtained from a man aged 50 to 60. The sequenced material came from memory CD8+ T cells sorted from blood. The chain employs TRBV28 and TRBJ2-5; 9 positions match TRBD1. The CDR3 spells CASRQGAGETQYF. CDR3 sequence (DNA): TGTGCCAGCAGACAGGGGGCCGGGGAGACCCAGTACTTC.